This T cell receptor (beta chain) was retrieved from a study of CD8 T cells in Susac syndrome. Study-wide results and caveats: The study admitted that it had a relatively small number of individuals in its TCR sequencing and HLA analysis.

The RNA, about 0.5 to 1 ug, was put through reverse transcription using random hexamers. An immunoSEQ multiplex PCR amplified TCR beta CDR3 over 54 Vbeta and 13 Jbeta. MiXCR was run by TCRdb on the immunoSEQ multiplex PCR reads, yielding one entry per CDR3 protein. Among a few hundred thousand distinct CDR3 sequences listed, 94% were seen once. As to this clonotype: The antigen remains unidentified.

Sequenced input: CD4+ T cells from PBMCs. This TCR came from a human donor with Susac syndrome.

The CDR3 is CASTPSGGRNEQFF. The DNA for the CDR3 is TGTGCCAGCACACCTAGCGGGGGGAGGAATGAGCAGTTCTTC. This rearrangement joins TRBV12-3 or TRBV12-4 to TRBJ2-1; TRBD2 matches 11 bases. Trimming at V came to 7 bases and at J to 7 bases, leaving 6 bases not matched to a gene. The CDR3 has 14 amino acids.